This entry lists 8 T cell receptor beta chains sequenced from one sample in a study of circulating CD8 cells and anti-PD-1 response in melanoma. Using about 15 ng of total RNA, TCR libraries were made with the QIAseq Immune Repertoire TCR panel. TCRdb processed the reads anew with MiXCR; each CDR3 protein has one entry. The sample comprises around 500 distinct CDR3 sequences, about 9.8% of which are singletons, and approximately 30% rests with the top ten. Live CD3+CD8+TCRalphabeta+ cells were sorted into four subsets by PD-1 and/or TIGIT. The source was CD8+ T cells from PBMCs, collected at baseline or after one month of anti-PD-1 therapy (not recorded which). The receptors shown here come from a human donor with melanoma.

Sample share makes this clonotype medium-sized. The CDR3 here is CSASPAGYQETQYF. The CDR3 coding sequence is TGCAGTGCTAGCCCAGCGGGGTACCAAGAGACCCAGTACTTC. The chain has TRBV20-1 and TRBJ2-5, with 7 bases matching TRBD2. J gave up 0 bases and V 3 bases, and 4 bases lay outside the gene matches. This CDR3 comprises 14 residues. From germline, CDR1 is DFQATT and CDR2 SNEGSKA (reference sequence).

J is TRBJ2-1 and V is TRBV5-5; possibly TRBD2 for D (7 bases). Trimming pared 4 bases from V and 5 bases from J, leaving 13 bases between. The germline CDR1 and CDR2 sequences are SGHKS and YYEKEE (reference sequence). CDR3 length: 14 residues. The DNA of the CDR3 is TGTGCCAGCAGCCCCGGGGGGCCGGACAATGAGCAGTTCTTC. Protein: CASSPGGPDNEQFF.

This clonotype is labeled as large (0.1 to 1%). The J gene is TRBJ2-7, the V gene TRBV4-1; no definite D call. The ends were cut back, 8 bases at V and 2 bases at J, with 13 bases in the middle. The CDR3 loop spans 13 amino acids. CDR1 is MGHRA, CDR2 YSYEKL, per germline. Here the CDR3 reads CASGRTLTYEQYF. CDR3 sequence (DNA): TGCGCCAGCGGACGAACGTTGACCTACGAGCAGTACTTC.

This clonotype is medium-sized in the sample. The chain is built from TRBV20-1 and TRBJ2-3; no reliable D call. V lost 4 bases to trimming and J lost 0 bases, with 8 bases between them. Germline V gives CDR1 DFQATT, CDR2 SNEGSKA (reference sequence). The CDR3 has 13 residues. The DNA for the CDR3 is TGCAGTGCTAACCCCCCCAGCACAGATACGCAGTATTTT. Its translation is CSANPPSTDTQYF.

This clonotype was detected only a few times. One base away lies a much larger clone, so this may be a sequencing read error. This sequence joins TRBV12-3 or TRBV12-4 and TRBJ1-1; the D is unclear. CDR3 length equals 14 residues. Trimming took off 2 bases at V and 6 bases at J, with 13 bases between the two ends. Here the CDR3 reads CASSLYQEFAEAFF. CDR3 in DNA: TGTGCCAGCAGTTTATATCAAGAGTTTGCTGAAGCTTTCTTT.

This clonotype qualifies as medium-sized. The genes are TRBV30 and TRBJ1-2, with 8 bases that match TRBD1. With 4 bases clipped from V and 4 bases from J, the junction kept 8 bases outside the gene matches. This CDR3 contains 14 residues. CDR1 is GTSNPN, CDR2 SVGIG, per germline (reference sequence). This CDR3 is CAWTHRGLGYGYTF. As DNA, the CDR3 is TGTGCCTGGACCCACAGGGGGTTAGGCTATGGCTACACCTTC.

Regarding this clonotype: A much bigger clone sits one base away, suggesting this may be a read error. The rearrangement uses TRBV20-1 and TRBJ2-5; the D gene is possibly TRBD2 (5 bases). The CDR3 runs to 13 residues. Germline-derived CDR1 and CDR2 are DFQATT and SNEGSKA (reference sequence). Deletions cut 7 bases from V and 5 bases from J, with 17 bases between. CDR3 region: CSVTSWDGETQYF. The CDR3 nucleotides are TGCAGTGTCACTAGTTGGGATGGGGAGACCCAGTACTTC.

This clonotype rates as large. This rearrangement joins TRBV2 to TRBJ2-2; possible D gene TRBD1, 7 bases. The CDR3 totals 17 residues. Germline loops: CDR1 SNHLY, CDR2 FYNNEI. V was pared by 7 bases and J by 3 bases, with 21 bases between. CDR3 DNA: TGTGCCAGCATCCCCCCGGAGGGGGCTCTTTACACCGGGGAGCTGTTTTTT. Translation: CASIPPEGALYTGELFF.